The clone carrying this T cell receptor (beta chain) was detected only a few times. The antigen remains unidentified. Germline assignment: CDR1 MNHEY and CDR2 SVGEGT. The CDR3 is 13 residues long. The V and J ends lost 1 base and 3 bases respectively, with 5 bases between them. The sample comes from a study of blood T cells in healthy people across ages. With a J-beta primer mix and a sample-barcoded 5' primer, a second PCR ran about 6 to 11 cycles. Each sample provided no less than 3 million CDR3-containing paired-end reads. MiXCR, applied by TCRdb to the 5' RACE reads, yields one record per CDR3 protein. The sample has approximately 900,000 distinct CDR3 sequences, about 48% seen once. Study-level findings and limits: Per million T cells, TCR beta diversity dropped about linearly as age rose.

The receptor was isolated from a man younger than 45 in good health. The sample consisted of blood. This sequence joins TRBV6-2 or TRBV6-3 and TRBJ2-3; D ambiguous. In DNA, the CDR3 is TGTGCCAGCAGTTACTATAGGACAGATACGCAGTATTTT. It yields the protein CASSYYRTDTQYF.